This entry describes one T cell receptor (beta chain). What it binds is not known. The authors made the TRB cDNA libraries by 5' RACE using UMI labels. TCRdb re-called the 5' RACE reads and catalogs CDR3 proteins one per entry, DNA excluded. This sample's clone table lists 75,000 or so distinct CDR3 sequences. This sample was included in a study of CXCR3-negative and CXCR3-positive naive CD8 T cells. Study-wide findings and caveats: For naive cells, CXCR3-negative and CXCR3-positive subsets had similar TRBV-TRBJ usage; for memory cells, usage differed. The TRB CDR3s that CXCR3-positive naive cells carried were more hydrophobic than those of CXCR3-negative naive cells. Once cells were cryopreserved, CXCR3 expression went down partly, and most assays used fresh PBMCs.

Sequenced sample: naive CXCR3- CD8+ T cells from blood. Sample subset: CD45RO-CCR7+CD27+CD95- naive CD8+ T cells lacking CXCR3 (TNR3-). The source of this sequence is a human donor in good health. Some clones in this sample may be carry-over from other donors' samples.

CDR3: CASSLAGGPDEQFF. The V and J genes are TRBV7-3 and TRBJ2-1; there is no DNA to check the TCRdb D call of TRBD1. Looked up from germline, CDR1 is SGHTA and CDR2 is FQGTGA. There are 14 residues in the CDR3.